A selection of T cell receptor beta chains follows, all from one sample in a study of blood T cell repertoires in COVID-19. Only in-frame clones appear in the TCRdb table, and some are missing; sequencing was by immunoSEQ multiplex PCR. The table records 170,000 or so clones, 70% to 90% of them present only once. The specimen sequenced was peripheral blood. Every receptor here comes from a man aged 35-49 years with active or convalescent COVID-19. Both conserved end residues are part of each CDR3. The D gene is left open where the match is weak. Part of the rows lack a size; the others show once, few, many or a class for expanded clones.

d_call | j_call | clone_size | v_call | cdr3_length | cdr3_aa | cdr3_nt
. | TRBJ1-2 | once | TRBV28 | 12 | CASSEGDYGYTF | TGTGCCAGCAGTGAGGGGGACTATGGCTACACCTTC
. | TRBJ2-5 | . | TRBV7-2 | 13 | CASSLAPLETQYF | TGTGCCAGCAGCTTAGCTCCCCTGGAGACCCAGTACTTC
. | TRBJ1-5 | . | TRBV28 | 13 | CASKEDTDQPQHF | TGTGCCAGCAAGGAAGACACCGATCAGCCCCAGCATTTT
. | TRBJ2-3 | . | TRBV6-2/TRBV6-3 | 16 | CASSYVRASGTDTQYF | TGTGCCAGCAGTTACGTACGGGCTAGCGGCACAGATACGCAGTATTTT
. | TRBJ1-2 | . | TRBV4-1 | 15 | CASSQGELVLHGYTF | TGCGCCAGCAGCCAAGGAGAGTTGGTCCTCCATGGCTACACCTTC
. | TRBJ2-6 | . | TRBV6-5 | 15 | CASSYGGGGANVLTF | TGTGCCAGCAGTTACGGGGGGGGCGGGGCCAACGTCCTGACTTTC
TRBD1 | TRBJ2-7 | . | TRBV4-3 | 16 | CASSQDMGQGGYEQYF | TGCGCCAGCAGCCAAGATATGGGACAGGGGGGCTACGAGCAGTACTTC
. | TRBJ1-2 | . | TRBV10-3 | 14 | CAISEDRDTYGYTF | TGTGCCATCAGTGAGGACCGGGACACCTATGGCTACACCTTC
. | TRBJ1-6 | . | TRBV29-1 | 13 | CSVAQGTNSPLHF | TGCAGCGTTGCCCAGGGAACTAATTCACCCCTCCACTTT
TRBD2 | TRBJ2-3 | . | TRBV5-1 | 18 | CASSLGPGGPASTDTQYF | TGCGCCAGCAGCTTGGGCCCGGGGGGGCCGGCTAGCACAGATACGCAGTATTTT
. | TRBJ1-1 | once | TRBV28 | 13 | CASSPVEGTEAFF | TGTGCCAGCAGTCCTGTTGAGGGCACTGAAGCTTTCTTT
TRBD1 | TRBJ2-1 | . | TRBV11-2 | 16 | CASSPLWRQGPAEQFF | TGTGCCAGCAGCCCCCTGTGGAGACAGGGGCCCGCAGAGCAGTTCTTC
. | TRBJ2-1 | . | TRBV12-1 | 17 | CASSFAALAGDYNEQFF | TGTGCCAGCAGCTTTGCTGCGCTAGCGGGGGATTACAATGAGCAGTTCTTC
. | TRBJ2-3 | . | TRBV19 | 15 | CASMPPGAPTDTQYF | TGTGCCAGTATGCCACCAGGGGCGCCCACAGATACGCAGTATTTT
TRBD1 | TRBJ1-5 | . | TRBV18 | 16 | CASSPSGQGTNQPQHF | TGTGCCAGCTCACCATCTGGACAGGGGACCAATCAGCCCCAGCATTTT
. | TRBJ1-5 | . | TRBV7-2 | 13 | CASSLAANQPQHF | TGTGCCAGCAGCTTAGCGGCCAATCAGCCCCAGCATTTT
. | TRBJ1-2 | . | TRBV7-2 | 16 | CASSGGLNPPNYGYTF | TGTGCCAGCAGCGGCGGACTGAACCCCCCTAACTATGGCTACACCTTC
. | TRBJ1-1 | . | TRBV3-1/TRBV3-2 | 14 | CASSPGQMNTEAFF | TGTGCCAGCAGCCCCGGACAGATGAACACTGAAGCTTTCTTT
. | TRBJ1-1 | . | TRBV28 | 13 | CASIGTLNTEAFF | TGTGCCAGCATTGGGACATTGAACACTGAAGCTTTCTTT
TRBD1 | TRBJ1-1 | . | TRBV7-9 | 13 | CASRTGGAYEAFF | TGTGCCAGCAGAACAGGGGGCGCGTATGAAGCTTTCTTT
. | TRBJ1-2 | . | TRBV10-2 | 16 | CASSASDSWEGYGYTF | TGCGCCAGCAGCGCTTCGGACTCTTGGGAAGGGTATGGCTACACCTTC
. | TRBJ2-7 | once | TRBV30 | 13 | CAWRGAAAYEQYF | TGTGCCTGGAGGGGGGCGGCCGCCTACGAGCAGTACTTC
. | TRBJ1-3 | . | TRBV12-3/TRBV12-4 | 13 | CASMGRAGNTIYF | TGTGCCAGCATGGGCAGGGCTGGAAACACCATATATTTT
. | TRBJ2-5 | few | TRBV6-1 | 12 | CASSEDRGPQYF | TGTGCCAGCAGTGAAGATCGGGGTCCCCAGTACTTC
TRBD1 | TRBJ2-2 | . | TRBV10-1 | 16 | CASSESGTGGSGELFF | TGCGCCAGCAGTGAATCCGGGACAGGGGGCTCCGGGGAGCTGTTTTTT
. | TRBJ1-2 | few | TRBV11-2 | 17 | CASTPLNKRRGNYGYTF | TGTGCCAGTACCCCATTGAATAAGAGAAGGGGGAACTATGGCTACACCTTC